This T cell receptor beta chain was identified during a study of cytomegalovirus exposure and HLA in healthy donors. About this clone: Its antigen remains unidentified.

Study results and limitations: A prior analysis recorded that most TCR beta V segments were productive about 87% or about 30% of the time. It was only CMV serostatus that was available as immune exposure information. Overall, roughly 160 TCR beta chains were annotated as cytomegalovirus-associated.

PCR used 60 Vbeta primers and 13 Jbeta primers. The table came from immunoSEQ multiplex PCR; TCRdb's copy has only in-frame clones and leaves some out. The sample has around 150,000 clones; roughly 73% are singletons. Germline V gives CDR1 SEHNR, CDR2 FQNEAQ (reference sequence). Trimming stripped 4 bases from V and 5 bases from J, with 18 bases between. This CDR3 region has 15 residues. The TCR was taken from a woman in her 30s in good health and CMV-seronegative. Source material: PBMCs. This chain uses TRBV7-9 with TRBJ2-7, with D perhaps TRBD1 (5 bases). The CDR3 sequence: CASSSQEPLSDEQYF. The DNA for the CDR3 is TGTGCCAGCAGCTCACAGGAGCCCCTAAGTGACGAGCAGTACTTC.